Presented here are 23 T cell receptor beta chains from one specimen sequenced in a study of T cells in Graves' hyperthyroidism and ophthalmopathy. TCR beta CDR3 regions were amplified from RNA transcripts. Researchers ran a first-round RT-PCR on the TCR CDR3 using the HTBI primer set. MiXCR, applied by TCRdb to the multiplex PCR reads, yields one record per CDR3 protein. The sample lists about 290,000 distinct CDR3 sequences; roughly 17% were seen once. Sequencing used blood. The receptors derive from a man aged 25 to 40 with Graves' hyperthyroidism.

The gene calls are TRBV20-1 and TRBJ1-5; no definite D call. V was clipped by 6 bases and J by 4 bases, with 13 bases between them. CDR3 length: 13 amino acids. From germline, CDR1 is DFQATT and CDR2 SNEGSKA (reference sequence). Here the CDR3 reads CSAPPGNNQPQHF. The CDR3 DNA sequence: TGCAGTGCACCCCCGGGAAATAATCAGCCCCAGCATTTT.

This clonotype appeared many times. The CDR3 coding sequence is TGTGCCAGCAGTCCTGGGTCGGGGATACGACCAGATACGCAGTATTTT. It yields the protein CASSPGSGIRPDTQYF. The rearrangement joins TRBV27 to TRBJ2-3, with D possibly matching TRBD2 (5 bases). This CDR3 region has 16 residues. The germline gives CDR1 MNHEY, CDR2 SMNVEV (reference sequence). The V gene lost 5 bases and the J gene lost 4 bases, with 19 bases spanning the gap.

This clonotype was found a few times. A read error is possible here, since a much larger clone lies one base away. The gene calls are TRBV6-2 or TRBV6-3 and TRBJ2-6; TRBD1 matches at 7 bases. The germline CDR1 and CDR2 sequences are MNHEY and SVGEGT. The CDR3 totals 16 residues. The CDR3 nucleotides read TGTGCCAGCAGCCGGGACAGACCATCTGGGACCAACGTCCTGACTTTC. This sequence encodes CASSRDRPSGTNVLTF.

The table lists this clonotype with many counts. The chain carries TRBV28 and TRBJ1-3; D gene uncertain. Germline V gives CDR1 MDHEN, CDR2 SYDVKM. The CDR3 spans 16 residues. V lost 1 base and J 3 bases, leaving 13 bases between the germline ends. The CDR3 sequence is CASSLLPGVGGNTIYF. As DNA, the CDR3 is TGTGCCAGCAGTTTATTGCCGGGAGTTGGTGGAAACACCATATATTTT.

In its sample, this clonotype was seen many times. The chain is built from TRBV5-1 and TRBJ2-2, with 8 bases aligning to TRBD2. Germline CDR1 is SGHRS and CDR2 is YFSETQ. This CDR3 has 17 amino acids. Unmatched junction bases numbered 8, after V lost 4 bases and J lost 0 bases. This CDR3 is CASSRSGTRANTGELFF. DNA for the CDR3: TGCGCCAGCAGCCGTTCTGGGACTAGGGCGAACACCGGGGAGCTGTTTTTT.

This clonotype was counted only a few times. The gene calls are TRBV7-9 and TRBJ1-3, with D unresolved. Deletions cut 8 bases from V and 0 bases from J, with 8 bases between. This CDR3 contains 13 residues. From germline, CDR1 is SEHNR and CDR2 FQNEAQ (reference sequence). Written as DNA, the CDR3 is TGTGCCAGCTTGGGATACTCTGGAAACACCATATATTTT. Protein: CASLGYSGNTIYF.

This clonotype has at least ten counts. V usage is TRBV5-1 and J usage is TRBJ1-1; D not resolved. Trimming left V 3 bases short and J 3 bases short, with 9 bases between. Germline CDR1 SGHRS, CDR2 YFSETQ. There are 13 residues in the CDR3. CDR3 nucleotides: TGCGCCAGCAGCTCTCAAATCGACACTGAAGCTTTCTTT. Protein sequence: CASSSQIDTEAFF.

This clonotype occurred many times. CDR3 region: CSARDLTSGKDEQFF. In DNA form, the CDR3 reads TGCAGTGCTAGAGATCTCACTAGCGGGAAGGATGAGCAGTTCTTC. This chain links TRBV20-1 with TRBJ2-1; 10 bases line up with TRBD2. V lost 0 bases, J lost 8 bases, and 7 bases stayed unmatched. This CDR3 is built from 15 residues. Per the germline V gene, CDR1 is DFQATT and CDR2 is SNEGSKA (reference sequence).

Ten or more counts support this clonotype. The CDR3: CASSQSRAIGLSTGELFF. Written as DNA, the CDR3 is TGTGCCAGCAGCCAAAGTAGGGCGATTGGACTGTCCACCGGGGAGCTGTTTTTT. V usage is TRBV3-1 and J usage is TRBJ2-2, with a possible D match to TRBD2 (5 bases). V was cut by 2 bases and J by 4 bases, with 20 bases left in between. The CDR3 runs to 18 residues. Germline V gene sequence: CDR1 LGHDT, CDR2 YNNKEL (reference sequence).

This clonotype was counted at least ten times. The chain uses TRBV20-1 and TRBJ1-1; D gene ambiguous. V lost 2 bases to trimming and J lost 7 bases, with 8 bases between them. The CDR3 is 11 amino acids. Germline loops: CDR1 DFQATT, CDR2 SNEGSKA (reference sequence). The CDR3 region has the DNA TGCAGTGCTAGAAGGCCGGTTGAAGCTTTCTTT. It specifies CSARRPVEAFF.

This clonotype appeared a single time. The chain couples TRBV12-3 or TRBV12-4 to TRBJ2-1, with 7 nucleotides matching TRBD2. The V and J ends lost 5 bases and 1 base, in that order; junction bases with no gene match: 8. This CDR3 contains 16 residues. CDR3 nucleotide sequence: TGTGCCAGCAGTCCCGCCTGGGGGGGTTCCTACAATGAGCAGTTCTTC. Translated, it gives CASSPAWGGSYNEQFF.

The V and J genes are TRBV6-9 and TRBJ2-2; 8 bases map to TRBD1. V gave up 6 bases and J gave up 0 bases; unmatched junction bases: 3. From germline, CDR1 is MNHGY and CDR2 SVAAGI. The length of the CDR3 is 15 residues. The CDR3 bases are TGTGCCAGCAGCTACAGGGGGACGAACACCGGGGAGCTGTTTTTT. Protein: CASSYRGTNTGELFF.

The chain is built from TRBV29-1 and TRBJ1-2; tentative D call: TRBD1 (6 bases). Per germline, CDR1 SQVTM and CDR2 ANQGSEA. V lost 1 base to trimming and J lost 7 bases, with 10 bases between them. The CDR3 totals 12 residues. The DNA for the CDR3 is TGCAGCGTTGAAGTTGGGGGCGGTGGCTACACCTTC. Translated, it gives CSVEVGGGGYTF.

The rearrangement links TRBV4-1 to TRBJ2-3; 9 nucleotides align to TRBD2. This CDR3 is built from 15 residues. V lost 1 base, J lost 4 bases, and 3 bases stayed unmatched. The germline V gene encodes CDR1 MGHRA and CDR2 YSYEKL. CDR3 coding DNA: TGCGCCAGCAGCCAAGTGGGACTAGCAGCAGATACGCAGTATTTT. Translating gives CASSQVGLAADTQYF.

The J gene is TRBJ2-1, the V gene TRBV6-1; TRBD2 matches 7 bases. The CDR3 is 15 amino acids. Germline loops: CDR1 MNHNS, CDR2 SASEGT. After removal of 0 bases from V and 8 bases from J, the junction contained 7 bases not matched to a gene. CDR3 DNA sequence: TGTGCCAGCAGTGAAGCTGGCGGGAGCATCCATGAGCAGTTCTTC. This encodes CASSEAGGSIHEQFF.

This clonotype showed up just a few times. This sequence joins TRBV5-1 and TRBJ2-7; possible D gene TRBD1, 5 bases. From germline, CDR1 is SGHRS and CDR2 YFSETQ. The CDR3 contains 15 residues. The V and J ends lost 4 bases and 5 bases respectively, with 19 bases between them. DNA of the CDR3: TGCGCCAGCAGCGAAGAGACAAGGGGTTTCCACGAGCAGTACTTC. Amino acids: CASSEETRGFHEQYF.

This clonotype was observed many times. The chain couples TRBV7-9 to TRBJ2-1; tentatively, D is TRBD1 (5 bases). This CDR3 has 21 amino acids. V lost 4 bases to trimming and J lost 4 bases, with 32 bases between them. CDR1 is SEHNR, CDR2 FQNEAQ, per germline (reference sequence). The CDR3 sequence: CASSSGTGPGFVSRAYNEQFF. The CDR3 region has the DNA TGTGCCAGCAGCTCCGGAACGGGCCCAGGGTTTGTTTCAAGAGCTTACAATGAGCAGTTCTTC.

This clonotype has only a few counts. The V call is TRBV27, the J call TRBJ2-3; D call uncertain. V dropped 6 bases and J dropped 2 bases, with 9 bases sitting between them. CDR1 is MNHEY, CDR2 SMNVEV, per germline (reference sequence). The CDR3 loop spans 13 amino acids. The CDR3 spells CASRRNPTDTQYF. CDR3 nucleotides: TGTGCCAGCAGAAGAAACCCCACAGATACGCAGTATTTT.

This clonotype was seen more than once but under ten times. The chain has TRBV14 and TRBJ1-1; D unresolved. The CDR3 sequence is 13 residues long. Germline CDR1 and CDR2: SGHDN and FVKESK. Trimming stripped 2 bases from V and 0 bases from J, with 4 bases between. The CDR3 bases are TGTGCCAGCAGCCAAAGGATGAACACTGAAGCTTTCTTT. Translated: CASSQRMNTEAFF.

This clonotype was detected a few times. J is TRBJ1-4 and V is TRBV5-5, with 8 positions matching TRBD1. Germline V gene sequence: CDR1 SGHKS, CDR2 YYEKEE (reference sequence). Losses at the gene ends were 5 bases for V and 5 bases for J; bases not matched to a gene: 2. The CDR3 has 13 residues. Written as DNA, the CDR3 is TGTGCCAGCAGGACAGGGGTGAATGAAAAACTGTTTTTT. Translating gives CASRTGVNEKLFF. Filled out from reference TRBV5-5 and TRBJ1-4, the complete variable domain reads DAGVTQSPTHLIKTRGQQVTLRCSPISGHKSVSWYQQVLGQGPQFIFQYYEKEERGRGNFPDRFSARQFPNYSSELNVNALLLGDSALYLCASRTGVNEKLFFGSGTQLSVL.

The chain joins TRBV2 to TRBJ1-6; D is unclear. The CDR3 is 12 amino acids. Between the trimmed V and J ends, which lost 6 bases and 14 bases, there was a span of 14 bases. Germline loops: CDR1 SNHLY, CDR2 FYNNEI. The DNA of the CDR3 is TGTGCCAGCAGGGTACAGCGCGGGGCCCTCCACTTT. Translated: CASRVQRGALHF. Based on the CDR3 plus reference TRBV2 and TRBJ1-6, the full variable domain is EPEVTQTPSHQVTQMGQEVILRCVPISNHLYFYWYRQILGQKVEFLVSFYNNEISEKSEIFDDQFSVERPDGSNFTLKIRSTKLEDSAMYFCASRVQRGALHFGNGTRLTVT.

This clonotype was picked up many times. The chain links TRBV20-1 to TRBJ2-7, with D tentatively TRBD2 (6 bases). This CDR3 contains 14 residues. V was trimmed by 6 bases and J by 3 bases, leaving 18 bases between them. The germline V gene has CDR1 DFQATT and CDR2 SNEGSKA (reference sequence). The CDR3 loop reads CSAIEPGLYYEQYF. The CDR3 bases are TGCAGTGCCATAGAGCCGGGACTTTACTACGAGCAGTACTTC.

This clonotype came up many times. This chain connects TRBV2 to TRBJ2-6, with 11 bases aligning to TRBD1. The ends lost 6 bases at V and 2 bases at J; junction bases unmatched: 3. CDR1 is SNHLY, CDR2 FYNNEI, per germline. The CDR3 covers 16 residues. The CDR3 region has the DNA TGTGCCAGCAGCGGACAGGGGGCGACTGGGGCCAACGTCCTGACTTTC. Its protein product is CASSGQGATGANVLTF.